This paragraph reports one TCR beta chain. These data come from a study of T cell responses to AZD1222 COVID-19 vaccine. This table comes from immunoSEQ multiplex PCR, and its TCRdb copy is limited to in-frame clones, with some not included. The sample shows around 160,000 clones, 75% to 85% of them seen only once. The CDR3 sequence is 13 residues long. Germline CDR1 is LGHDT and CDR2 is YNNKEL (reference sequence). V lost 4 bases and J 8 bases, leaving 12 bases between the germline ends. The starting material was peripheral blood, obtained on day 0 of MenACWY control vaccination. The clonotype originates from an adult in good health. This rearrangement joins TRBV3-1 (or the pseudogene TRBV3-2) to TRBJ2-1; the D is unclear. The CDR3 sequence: CASSRRSTDEQFF. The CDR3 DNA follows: TGTGCCAGCAGCCGTCGGAGCACAGATGAGCAGTTCTTC.